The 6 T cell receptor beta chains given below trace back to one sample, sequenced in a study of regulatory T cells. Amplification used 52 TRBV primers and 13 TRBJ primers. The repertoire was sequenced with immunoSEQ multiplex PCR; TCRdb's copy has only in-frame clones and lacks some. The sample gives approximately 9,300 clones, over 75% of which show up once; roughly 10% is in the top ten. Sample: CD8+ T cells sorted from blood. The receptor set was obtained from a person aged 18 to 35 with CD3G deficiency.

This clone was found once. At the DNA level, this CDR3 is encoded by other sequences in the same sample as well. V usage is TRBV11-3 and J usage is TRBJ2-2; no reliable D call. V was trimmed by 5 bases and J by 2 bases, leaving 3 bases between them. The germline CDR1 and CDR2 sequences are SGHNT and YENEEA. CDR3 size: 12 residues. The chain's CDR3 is CASSRNTGELFF. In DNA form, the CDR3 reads TGTGCCAGCAGCCGTAACACCGGGGAGCTGTTTTTT.

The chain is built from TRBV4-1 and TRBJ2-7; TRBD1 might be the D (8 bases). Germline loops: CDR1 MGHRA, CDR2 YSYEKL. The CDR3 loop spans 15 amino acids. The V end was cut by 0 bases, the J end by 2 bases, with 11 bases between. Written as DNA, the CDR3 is TGCGCCAGCAGCCAAGAAACAGGGGGGGCCTACGAGCAGTACTTC. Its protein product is CASSQETGGAYEQYF.

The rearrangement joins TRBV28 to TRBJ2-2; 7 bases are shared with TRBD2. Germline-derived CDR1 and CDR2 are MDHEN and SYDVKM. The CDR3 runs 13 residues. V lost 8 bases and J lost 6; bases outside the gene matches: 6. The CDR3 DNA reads TGTGCCAGCTCCGCTGCGGGGGCCGGGGAGCTGTTTTTT. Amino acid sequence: CASSAAGAGELFF.

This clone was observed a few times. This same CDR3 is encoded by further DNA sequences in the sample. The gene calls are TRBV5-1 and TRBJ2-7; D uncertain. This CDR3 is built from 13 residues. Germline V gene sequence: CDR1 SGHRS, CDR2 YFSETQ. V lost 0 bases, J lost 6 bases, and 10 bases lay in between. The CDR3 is CASSLEGSLEQYF. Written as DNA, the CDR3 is TGCGCCAGCAGCTTGGAAGGCTCGCTCGAGCAGTACTTC.

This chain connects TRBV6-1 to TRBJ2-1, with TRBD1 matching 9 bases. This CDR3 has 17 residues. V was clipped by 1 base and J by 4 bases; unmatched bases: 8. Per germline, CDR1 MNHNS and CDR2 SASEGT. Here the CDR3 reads CASSEDMTGGIYNEQFF. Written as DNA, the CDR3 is TGTGCCAGCAGTGAAGACATGACAGGGGGTATTTACAATGAGCAGTTCTTC.

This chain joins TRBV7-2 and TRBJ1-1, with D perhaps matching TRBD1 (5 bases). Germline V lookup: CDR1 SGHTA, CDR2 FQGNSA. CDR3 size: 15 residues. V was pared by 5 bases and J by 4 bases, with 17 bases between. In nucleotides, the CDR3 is TGTGCCAGCAGCCCTGGGACGCCCCATGGCACTGAAGCTTTCTTT. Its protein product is CASSPGTPHGTEAFF.